These T cell receptor beta chains were read from a single sample in a study of blood T cell repertoires in COVID-19. Data came from immunoSEQ multiplex PCR; TCRdb stores just in-frame clones and leaves some out. Of approximately 240,000 clones detected, around nine tenths appear once; the ten largest clones hold 1.5% to 2%. Material: PBMCs or T cells enriched from blood (not recorded which). Every receptor here comes from a woman aged 18-29 years who had recovered from COVID-19. Both conserved end residues are part of each CDR3. Fields, in order: V gene, J gene, clone size, D gene, CDR3 DNA, CDR3 protein. A D gene is named only where the DNA matches it firmly. Expanded clones are given a class, and other clones once, few, many or no size at all.

>TRBV10-3|TRBJ1-5|NA|TRBD1
TGTGCCATCAGTCCAGGGGGCGATCTCAATCAGCCCCAGCATTTT
CAISPGGDLNQPQHF
>TRBV6-4|TRBJ1-1|NA|TRBD1
TGTGCCAGCAGTTCCGGGACAGGGGGCGATAAGACTGAAGCTTTCTTT
CASSSGTGGDKTEAFF
>TRBV15|TRBJ1-6|NA|NA
TGTGCCACCAGCAGAGATTGGACAGCTAATTCACCCCTCCACTTT
CATSRDWTANSPLHF
>TRBV18|TRBJ2-1|NA|NA
TGTGCCAGCTCACCAAGCAGGGCAACCTACAATGAGCAGTTCTTC
CASSPSRATYNEQFF
>TRBV18|TRBJ1-2|NA|TRBD1
TGTGCCAGCTCACTTGGGACAGGCGAGGCAGGCTACACCTTC
CASSLGTGEAGYTF
>TRBV4-2|TRBJ2-1|NA|NA
TGTGCCAGCAGCCAAGAACGAGGAGCGAATGAGCAGTTCTTC
CASSQERGANEQFF
>TRBV6-6|TRBJ1-6|NA|NA
TGTGCCAGCAACAAGGTTGCCAGACTGTATAATTCACCCCTCCACTTT
CASNKVARLYNSPLHF
>TRBV28|TRBJ1-2|NA|TRBD1
TGTGCCAGCAGTTTATGGGTACAGGGGGCCGCCTATCAGTCCGGCGGTGGCTACACCTTC
CASSLWVQGAAYQSGGGYTF
>TRBV6-5|TRBJ1-1|NA|NA
TGTGCCAGCAGTAGTGGACATCTGAACACTGAAGCTTTCTTT
CASSSGHLNTEAFF
>TRBV10-3|TRBJ2-3|NA|TRBD1
TGTGCCATCAGTGCCGGGACAGGGACAGATACGCAGTATTTT
CAISAGTGTDTQYF
>TRBV4-1|TRBJ2-7|once|NA
TGCGCCAGCAGCTCGTACAGGGCCGCCGAGCAGTACTTC
CASSSYRAAEQYF
>TRBV18|TRBJ1-5|NA|NA
TGTGCCAGCTCACCACCACCGGGACTGGGTCAGCCCCAGCATTTT
CASSPPPGLGQPQHF
>TRBV2|TRBJ2-7|once|TRBD1
TGTGCCAGCAGTGAAGAGGGACAGGGGTTCGAGCAGTACTTC
CASSEEGQGFEQYF
>TRBV19|TRBJ1-5|NA|NA
TGTGCCAGTAGTACCCCAGGGGCTCCCCAGCCCCAGCATTTT
CASSTPGAPQPQHF
>TRBV27|TRBJ1-4|NA|TRBD1
TGTGCCAGCAGGGCCCCGTGGACAGGGGGATTAACTAATGAAAAACTGTTTTTT
CASRAPWTGGLTNEKLFF
>TRBV28|TRBJ1-5|NA|NA
TGTGCCAGCAACACCCCGAGGGTGGAGGTTCAGCCCCAGCATTTT
CASNTPRVEVQPQHF
>TRBV23-1|TRBJ2-2|NA|NA
TGCGCCAGCAGTCAACGGACAATAAACACCGGGGAGCTGTTTTTT
CASSQRTINTGELFF
>TRBV5-5|TRBJ1-1|NA|NA
TGTGCCAGCAGCCTATCGTCCGGGAGTAGGACTTTCTTT
CASSLSSGSRTFF
>TRBV9|TRBJ2-3|NA|TRBD1
TGTGCCAGCAGCGTAATTCCGGACAGGGGTCGGGGTACGCAGTATTTT
CASSVIPDRGRGTQYF
>TRBV7-8|TRBJ1-4|NA|NA
TGTGCCAGCAGCTATTCAGAGGGCTTCGCTAATGAAAAACTGTTTTTT
CASSYSEGFANEKLFF
>TRBV7-2|TRBJ2-7|NA|NA
TGTGCCAGCAGCTTTAGCGCGGACCCTGCCTACGAGCAGTACTTC
CASSFSADPAYEQYF
>TRBV12-3/TRBV12-4|TRBJ1-2|NA|NA
TGTGCCAGCAGCCGGACGGGGGGTACCTACACCTTC
CASSRTGGTYTF
>TRBV4-1|TRBJ2-7|NA|NA
TGCGCCAGCAGACCCACTCAGGGCCACGAGCAGTACTTC
CASRPTQGHEQYF
>TRBV7-3|TRBJ1-2|NA|TRBD1
TGTGCCAGTGGGACAGGGAATTATGGCTACACCTTC
CASGTGNYGYTF
>TRBV11-2|TRBJ1-6|NA|TRBD1
TGTGCCAGCAGCATCTTGGACAGGGGGAATTCACCCCTCCACTTT
CASSILDRGNSPLHF
>TRBV6-5|TRBJ1-6|NA|NA
TGTGCCAGCAGTCGGGAAACCTATAATTCACCCCTCCACTTT
CASSRETYNSPLHF
>TRBV28|TRBJ1-5|NA|TRBD1
TGTGCCAGCACCGGGACAGGGGGATACAATCAGCCCCAGCATTTT
CASTGTGGYNQPQHF
>TRBV3-1/TRBV3-2|TRBJ1-2|many|NA
TGTGCCAGCAGCCAAGTATTGACGGAGTATGGCTACACCTTC
CASSQVLTEYGYTF
>TRBV6-5|TRBJ1-3|NA|NA
TGTGCCAGCACCAGGGGATCTGGAAACACCATATATTTT
CASTRGSGNTIYF
>TRBV7-8|TRBJ1-2|NA|NA
TGTGCCAGCAGCCTGACCCGTCTAGTGATTAACTATGGCTACACCTTC
CASSLTRLVINYGYTF
>TRBV6-5|TRBJ2-3|NA|NA
TGTGCCAGCAGTTATAAGGGAGACTCCACAGATACGCAGTATTTT
CASSYKGDSTDTQYF
>TRBV5-1|TRBJ1-2|NA|NA
TGCGCCAGCAGCTTAGCCCCCCGGGGGGACTATGGCTACACCTTC
CASSLAPRGDYGYTF
>TRBV3-1/TRBV3-2|TRBJ1-1|NA|NA
TGTGCCAGCAGCGCCGGACAGCATGAAGCTTTCTTT
CASSAGQHEAFF
>TRBV28|TRBJ1-2|NA|NA
TGTGCCAGCAGGCCCACGGGGGGAGCTGGCTACACCTTC
CASRPTGGAGYTF
>TRBV7-2|TRBJ1-5|NA|NA
TGTGCCAGCAGCTTAATAAATCAGCCCCAGCATTTT
CASSLINQPQHF
>TRBV10-3|TRBJ1-1|few|NA
TGTGCCATCAGGATGGACAAATCGAACACTGAAGCTTTCTTT
CAIRMDKSNTEAFF
>TRBV6-5|TRBJ1-3|NA|TRBD1
TGTGCCAGCAGGTCTGACAGGGCGTCTGGAAACACCATATATTTT
CASRSDRASGNTIYF
>TRBV15|TRBJ2-5|NA|NA
TGTGCCACCAGCCGGACCCGGGAGTTGCAGACCCAGTACTTC
CATSRTRELQTQYF
>TRBV3-1/TRBV3-2|TRBJ1-3|NA|NA
TGTGCCAGCAGCCAAGATAGGAGCACCATATATTTT
CASSQDRSTIYF
>TRBV5-1|TRBJ1-3|NA|NA
TGCGCCAGCAGCTTGGACTCCGCAGGAAACACCATATATTTT
CASSLDSAGNTIYF
>TRBV6-1|TRBJ1-5|NA|TRBD1
TGTGCCAGCAGTGAACGAGGGACAGGTGATCAGCCCCAGCATTTT
CASSERGTGDQPQHF
>TRBV3-1/TRBV3-2|TRBJ1-2|NA|NA
TGTGCCAGCAGCCAACGGGGTCCAAACTATGGCTACACCTTC
CASSQRGPNYGYTF
>TRBV10-1|TRBJ1-5|NA|NA
TGCGCCAGCAGTGAGTCAACAGAGGACTGCAATCAGCCCCAGCATTTT
CASSESTEDCNQPQHF
>TRBV7-9|TRBJ1-2|NA|TRBD1
TGTGCCAGCAGCGGGGACAGGTCTAAAGGCTACACCTTC
CASSGDRSKGYTF
>TRBV5-1|TRBJ2-1|NA|NA
TGCGCCAGCAGACTCCGGGACACGACCTACAATGAGCAGTTCTTC
CASRLRDTTYNEQFF
>TRBV2|TRBJ2-7|NA|TRBD2
TGTGCCAGCAGTCAGCGGGGGGCCTACGAGCAGTACTTC
CASSQRGAYEQYF
>TRBV5-1|TRBJ1-1|NA|NA
TGCGCCAGCAGCTTGTCGGCAGGGATGAACACTGAAGCTTTCTTT
CASSLSAGMNTEAFF
>TRBV10-3|TRBJ2-1|NA|NA
TGTGCCATCAGTGAGTCCAGGGGAAGCAATGAGCAGTTCTTC
CAISESRGSNEQFF
>TRBV15|TRBJ1-1|NA|NA
TGTGCCACCAGCAGGGCCGATGGCATGAGGGGGGCTTTCTTT
CATSRADGMRGAFF
>TRBV10-3|TRBJ2-1|NA|NA
TGTGCCATCAGTGAGTCCCGGGGTGGAACCTACAATGAGCAGTTCTTC
CAISESRGGTYNEQFF
>TRBV7-2|TRBJ1-1|NA|TRBD1
TGTGCCAGCAGTAGGACAGGGAACACTGAAGCTTTCTTT
CASSRTGNTEAFF
>TRBV18|TRBJ2-6|NA|TRBD1
TGTGCCAGCTCACCGGGACAGTACTCTGGGGCCAACGTCCTGACTTTC
CASSPGQYSGANVLTF